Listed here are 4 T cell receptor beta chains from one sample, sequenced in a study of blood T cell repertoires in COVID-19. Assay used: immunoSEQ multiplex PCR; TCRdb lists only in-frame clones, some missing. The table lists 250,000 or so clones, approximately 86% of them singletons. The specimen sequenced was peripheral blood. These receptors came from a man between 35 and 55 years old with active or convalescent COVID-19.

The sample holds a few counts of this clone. The CDR3 DNA is TGTGCCTACACGGACAGGGTTGGTGGAAACACCATATATTTT. The encoded protein is CAYTDRVGGNTIYF. The rearrangement joins TRBV30 to TRBJ1-3; TRBD1 matches 8 bases. The CDR3 runs to 14 residues. Trimming at V came to 7 bases and at J to 3 bases, leaving 8 bases not matched to a gene. Germline V gene sequence: CDR1 GTSNPN, CDR2 SVGIG (reference sequence).

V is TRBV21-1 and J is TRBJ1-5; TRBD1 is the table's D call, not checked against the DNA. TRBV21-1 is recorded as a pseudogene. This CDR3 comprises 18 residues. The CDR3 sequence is CASTQLWSRGILIQPQHF. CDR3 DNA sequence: TGTGCCAGCACCCAGCTCTGGAGTAGGGGTATCCTAATTCAGCCCCAGCATTTT.

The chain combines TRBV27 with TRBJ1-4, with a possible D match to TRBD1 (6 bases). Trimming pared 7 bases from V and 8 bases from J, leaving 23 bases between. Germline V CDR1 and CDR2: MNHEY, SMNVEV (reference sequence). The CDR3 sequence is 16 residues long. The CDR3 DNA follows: TGTGCCAGCACCACCAGGCTTACAGGGTCTAGAGAAAAACTGTTTTTT. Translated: CASTTRLTGSREKLFF.

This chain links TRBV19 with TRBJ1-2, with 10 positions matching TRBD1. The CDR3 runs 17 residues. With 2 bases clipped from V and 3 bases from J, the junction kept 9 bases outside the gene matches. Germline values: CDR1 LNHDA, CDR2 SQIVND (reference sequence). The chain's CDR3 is CASSIRAGTGDYYGYTF. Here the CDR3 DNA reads TGTGCCAGTAGTATAAGAGCGGGGACAGGGGATTACTATGGCTACACCTTC. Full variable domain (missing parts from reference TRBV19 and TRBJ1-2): DGGITQSPKYLFRKEGQNVTLSCEQNLNHDAMYWYRQDPGQGLRLIYYSQIVNDFQKGDIAEGYSVSREKKESFPLTVTSAQKNPTAFYLCASSIRAGTGDYYGYTFGSGTRLTVV.